This TCR beta chain was retrieved from a study of CD8 T cells in Susac syndrome. Sequencing of TCR beta was undertaken in CD8+ and CD4+ T cells derived from blood. RNA was extracted with the RNeasy kit, and a quantity of roughly 0.45 to 1 ug was reverse transcribed using random hexamers. The authors amplified TCR beta CDR3 across 54 Vbeta and 13 Jbeta using immunoSEQ multiplex PCR. MiXCR, run by TCRdb on the immunoSEQ multiplex PCR reads, gives a single entry per CDR3 protein. The table lists 200,000 to 250,000 distinct CDR3 sequences, about 94% of them singletons. V lost 3 bases and J lost 7, with 11 bases in between. Germline CDR1 KGHDR, CDR2 SFDVKD. This CDR3 spans 13 amino acids.

The clonotype originates from a human donor with multiple sclerosis. V usage is TRBV24-1 and J usage is TRBJ1-1; D gene unclear. Sequencing was performed on CD8+ T cells from PBMCs. The CDR3 DNA is TGTGCCACCAGTGATGCAACGGGCCATGAAGCTTTCTTT. Translated: CATSDATGHEAFF.